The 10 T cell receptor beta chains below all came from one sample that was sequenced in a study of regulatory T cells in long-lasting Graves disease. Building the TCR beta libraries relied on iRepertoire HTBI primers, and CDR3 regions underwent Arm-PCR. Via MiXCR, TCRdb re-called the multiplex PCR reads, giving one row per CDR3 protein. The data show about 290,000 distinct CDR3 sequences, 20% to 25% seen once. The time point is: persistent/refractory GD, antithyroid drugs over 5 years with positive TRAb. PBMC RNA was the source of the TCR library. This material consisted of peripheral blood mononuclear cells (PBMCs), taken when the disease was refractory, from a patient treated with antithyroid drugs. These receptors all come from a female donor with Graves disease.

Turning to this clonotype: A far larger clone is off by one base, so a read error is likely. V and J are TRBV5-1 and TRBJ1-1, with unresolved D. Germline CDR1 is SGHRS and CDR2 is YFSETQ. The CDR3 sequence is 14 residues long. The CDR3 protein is CASSSRRLYTEAFF. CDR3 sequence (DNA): TGTGCCAGCAGCTCGCGGAGGCTGTACACTGAAGCTTTCTTT.

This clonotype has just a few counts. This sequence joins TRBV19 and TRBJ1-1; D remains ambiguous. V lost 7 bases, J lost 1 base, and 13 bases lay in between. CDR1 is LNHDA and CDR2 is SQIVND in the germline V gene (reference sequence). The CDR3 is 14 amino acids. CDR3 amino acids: CASIGLHSNTEAFF. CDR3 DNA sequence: TGTGCCAGTATAGGTTTACACTCGAACACTGAAGCTTTCTTT. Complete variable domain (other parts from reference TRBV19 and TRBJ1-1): DGGITQSPKYLFRKEGQNVTLSCEQNLNHDAMYWYRQDPGQGLRLIYYSQIVNDFQKGDIAEGYSVSREKKESFPLTVTSAQKNPTAFYLCASIGLHSNTEAFFGQGTRLTVV.

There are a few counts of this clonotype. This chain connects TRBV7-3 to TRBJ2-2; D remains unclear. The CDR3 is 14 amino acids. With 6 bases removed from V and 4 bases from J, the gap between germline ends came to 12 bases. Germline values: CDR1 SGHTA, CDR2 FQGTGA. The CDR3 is CASRPDSTTGELFF. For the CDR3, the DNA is TGTGCCAGCAGGCCGGATTCGACCACCGGGGAGCTGTTTTTT.

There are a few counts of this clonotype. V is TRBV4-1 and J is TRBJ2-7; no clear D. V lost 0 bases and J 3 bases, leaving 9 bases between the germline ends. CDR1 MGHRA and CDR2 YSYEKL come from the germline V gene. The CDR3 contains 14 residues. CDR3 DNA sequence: TGCGCCAGCAGCCAAGATCCAGCGAACTACGAGCAGTACTTC. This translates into CASSQDPANYEQYF.

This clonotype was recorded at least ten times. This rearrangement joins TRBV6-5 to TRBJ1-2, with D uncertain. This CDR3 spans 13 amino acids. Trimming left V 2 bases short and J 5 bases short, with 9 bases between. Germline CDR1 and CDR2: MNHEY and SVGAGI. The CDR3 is CASSYPGFYGYTF. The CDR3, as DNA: TGTGCCAGCAGTTACCCCGGATTTTATGGCTACACCTTC.

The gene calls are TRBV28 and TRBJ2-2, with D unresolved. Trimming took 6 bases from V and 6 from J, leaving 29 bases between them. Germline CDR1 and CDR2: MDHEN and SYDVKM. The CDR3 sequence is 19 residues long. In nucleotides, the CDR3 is TGTGCCAGCAGCTTAGAAAGGACCCCCGGGCTTAAAGGTTCCGGGGAGCTGTTTTTT. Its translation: CASSLERTPGLKGSGELFF.

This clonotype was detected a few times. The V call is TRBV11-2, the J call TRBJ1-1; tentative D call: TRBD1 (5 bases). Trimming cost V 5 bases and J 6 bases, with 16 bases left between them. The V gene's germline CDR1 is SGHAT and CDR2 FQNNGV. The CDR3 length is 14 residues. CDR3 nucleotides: TGTGCCAGCAGCCGGGCAGGGAATCAGGCTGAAGCTTTCTTT. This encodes CASSRAGNQAEAFF.

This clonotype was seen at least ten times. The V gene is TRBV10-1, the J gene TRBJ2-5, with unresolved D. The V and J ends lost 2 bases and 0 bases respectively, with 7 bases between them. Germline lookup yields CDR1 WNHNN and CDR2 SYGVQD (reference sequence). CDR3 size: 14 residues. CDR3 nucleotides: TGCGCCAGCAGTGAGAACCAGAACCAAGAGACCCAGTACTTC. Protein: CASSENQNQETQYF.

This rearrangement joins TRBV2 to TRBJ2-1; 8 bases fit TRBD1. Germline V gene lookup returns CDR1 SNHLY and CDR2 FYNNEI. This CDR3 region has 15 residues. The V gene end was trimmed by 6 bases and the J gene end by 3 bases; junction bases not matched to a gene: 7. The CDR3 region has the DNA TGTGCCAGCAGCTATCAGGGGGCCAACTACAATGAGCAGTTCTTC. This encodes CASSYQGANYNEQFF. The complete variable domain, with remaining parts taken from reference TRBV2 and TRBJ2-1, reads EPEVTQTPSHQVTQMGQEVILRCVPISNHLYFYWYRQILGQKVEFLVSFYNNEISEKSEIFDDQFSVERPDGSNFTLKIRSTKLEDSAMYFCASSYQGANYNEQFFGPGTRLTVL.

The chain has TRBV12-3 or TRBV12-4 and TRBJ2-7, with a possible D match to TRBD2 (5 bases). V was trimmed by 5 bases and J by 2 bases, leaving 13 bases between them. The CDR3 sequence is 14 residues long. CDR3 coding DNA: TGTGCCAGCAGTCGGCGGGTGCAACCCTACGAGCAGTACTTC. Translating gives CASSRRVQPYEQYF.